This entry describes one TCR beta chain. No antigen is known for it. These data come from a study of T cell responses to AZD1222 COVID-19 vaccine. Doses given second, at about 4 or about 12 weeks, were pooled. Study-level results: Clonal diversity may have been underestimated, and the donors were mostly white British, with more females than males.

Method: immunoSEQ multiplex PCR; TCRdb's copy keeps in-frame clones and lacks some. Of roughly 160,000 clones in the sample, roughly 85% were seen once. The clonotype was recovered from an adult who received the AZD1222 COVID-19 vaccine. The input for sequencing was peripheral blood, taken 28 days after the second AZD1222 dose.

The CDR3 is CASRGGVGPGYTF. CDR3 bases: TGTGCCAGCAGGGGGGGAGTAGGACCTGGCTACACCTTC. The genes are TRBV6-4 and TRBJ1-2, with D tentatively TRBD1 (5 bases). CDR1 and CDR2 from the germline V gene are MRHNA and SNTAGT. Between the trimmed V and J ends, which lost 6 bases and 7 bases, there was a span of 15 bases. This CDR3 comprises 13 residues.